These 30 T cell receptor beta chains came from one sample sequenced in a study of blood T cell repertoires in COVID-19. TCRdb's copy holds only in-frame clones and misses some; the assay was immunoSEQ multiplex PCR. The repertoire holds about 370,000 clones, with roughly nine tenths as singletons. The sample taken for sequencing was peripheral blood. The receptors stem from a woman between 25 and 40 years old with COVID-19, enrolled during active disease.

The chain is built from TRBV5-1 and TRBJ2-1; 7 bases align to TRBD2. The CDR3 covers 17 residues. From germline, CDR1 is SGHRS and CDR2 YFSETQ. Trimming took 1 base from V and 0 from J; bases not matched to a gene: 7. The CDR3 protein is CASSLFSGSSSYNEQFF. The DNA for the CDR3 is TGCGCCAGCAGCTTGTTTAGCGGGTCGAGCTCCTACAATGAGCAGTTCTTC. Supplemented by reference TRBV5-1 and TRBJ2-1, the full variable domain reads KAGVTQTPRYLIKTRGQQVTLSCSPISGHRSVSWYQQTPGQGLQFLFEYFSETQRNKGNFPGRFSGRQFSNSRSEMNVSTLELGDSALYLCASSLFSGSSSYNEQFFGPGTRLTVL.

In this sample, this clone turned up a few times. The chain links TRBV5-4 to TRBJ2-1, with D maybe TRBD2 (5 bases). Looked up from germline, CDR1 is SGHNT and CDR2 is YYREEE (reference sequence). CDR3 length: 16 amino acids. Between the trimmed V and J ends, which lost 2 bases and 4 bases, there was a span of 16 bases. CDR3 sequence (DNA): TGTGCCAGCAGCTTAGTACGACTAATGTATTACAATGAGCAGTTCTTC. It yields the protein CASSLVRLMYYNEQFF.

V usage is TRBV19 and J usage is TRBJ1-6; tentatively, D is TRBD1 (6 bases). The V end lost 4 bases, the J end lost 7 bases, and 11 bases lay between the germline ends. The germline gives CDR1 LNHDA, CDR2 SQIVND (reference sequence). The CDR3 length is 14 residues. The CDR3 protein is CASSRGQKNSPLHF. CDR3 nucleotides: TGTGCCAGTAGTAGAGGACAGAAAAATTCACCCCTCCACTTT.

Notes on this clone: Additional DNA sequences in this sample encode the identical CDR3. This rearrangement joins TRBV6-2 or TRBV6-3 to TRBJ1-5, with unresolved D. There are 15 residues in the CDR3. The V and J ends lost 3 bases and 0 bases respectively, with 9 bases between them. CDR1 MNHEY and CDR2 SVGEGT come from the germline V gene. The CDR3 nucleotides read TGTGCCAGCAGTTATGGCAGGTATAGCAATCAGCCCCAGCATTTT. It translates to CASSYGRYSNQPQHF.

As for this clone: Other DNA sequences in this specimen translate into the identical CDR3. The chain recombines TRBV7-2 with TRBJ1-2; 7 bases map to TRBD1. The CDR3 is made up of 13 amino acids. Germline CDR1 and CDR2: SGHTA and FQGNSA. V dropped 5 bases and J dropped 4; count of bases not matched to a gene: 4. The CDR3 DNA follows: TGTGCCAGCAGCCCCGGGACAGCCTATGGCTACACCTTC. The encoded protein is CASSPGTAYGYTF.

The V call is TRBV5-1, the J call TRBJ1-2; no firm D call. Per the germline V gene, CDR1 is SGHRS and CDR2 is YFSETQ. The CDR3 runs to 13 residues. Trimming cost V 0 bases and J 5 bases, with 8 bases left between them. CDR3 sequence: CASSLGERYGYTF. The DNA for the CDR3 is TGCGCCAGCAGCTTGGGGGAGCGATATGGCTACACCTTC.

The chain has TRBV7-8 and TRBJ2-7; possible D gene TRBD1, 6 bases. CDR1 and CDR2 from the germline V gene are SGHVS and FQNEAQ. The CDR3 is made up of 15 amino acids. The V and J ends lost 2 bases and 3 bases respectively, with 14 bases between them. This chain's CDR3 is CASSLTGTPNYEQYV. CDR3 bases: TGTGCCAGCAGCTTAACAGGGACGCCGAACTACGAGCAGTACGTC.

Of note for this clone: Other DNA sequences in this specimen translate into the identical CDR3. DNA for the CDR3: TGTGCCAGCAGTGAAGGGTCGGGGAGCAATCAGCCCCAGCATTTT. Translation gives CASSEGSGSNQPQHF. This chain links TRBV2 with TRBJ1-5; D call uncertain. V lost 1 base to trimming and J lost 1 base, with 8 bases between them. The CDR3 covers 15 residues. The germline V gene has CDR1 SNHLY and CDR2 FYNNEI.

This clone was counted once. The J gene is TRBJ2-3, the V gene TRBV6-2 or TRBV6-3, with TRBD2 matching over 15 bases. Germline CDR1 and CDR2: MNHEY and SVGEGT. With 5 bases clipped from V and 5 bases from J, the junction kept 11 bases outside the gene matches. The CDR3 has 18 amino acids. DNA for the CDR3: TGTGCCAGCAGTAACGGACTAGCGGGAGGGCCGGATCGAGATACGCAGTATTTT. Translation: CASSNGLAGGPDRDTQYF.

The V gene is TRBV6-5, the J gene TRBJ2-3, with D hard to call. The V and J ends lost 5 bases and 7 bases respectively, with 13 bases between them. The CDR3 contains 13 residues. Germline-derived CDR1 and CDR2 are MNHEY and SVGAGI. The CDR3 sequence: CASSPGVMNTQYF. CDR3 coding DNA: TGTGCCAGCAGTCCTGGAGTCATGAATACGCAGTATTTT.

This chain links TRBV11-3 with TRBJ2-1; D call uncertain. CDR1 and CDR2 from the germline V gene are SGHNT and YENEEA. V dropped 5 bases and J dropped 5 bases, with 10 bases sitting between them. The CDR3 extends over 13 amino acids. The CDR3 is CASSQLRDNEQFF. CDR3 sequence (DNA): TGTGCCAGCAGCCAACTCCGGGACAATGAGCAGTTCTTC.

The CDR3 region is CSAFRGQGLNEQFF. In DNA, the CDR3 is TGCAGCGCCTTTAGGGGACAGGGCCTCAATGAGCAGTTCTTC. The rearrangement joins TRBV29-1 to TRBJ2-1; 9 positions match TRBD1. Germline values: CDR1 SQVTM, CDR2 ANQGSEA. The CDR3 extends over 14 amino acids. Trimming at V came to 7 bases and at J to 6 bases, leaving 10 bases not matched to a gene.

The genes are TRBV28 and TRBJ1-4; D uncertain. The CDR3 is made up of 12 amino acids. Trimming pared 2 bases from V and 13 bases from J, leaving 11 bases between. Germline-derived CDR1 and CDR2 are MDHEN and SYDVKM. Here the CDR3 reads CASSLRLELLFF. Here the CDR3 DNA reads TGTGCCAGCAGTTTACGTCTCGAGTTACTGTTTTTT.

The V and J genes are TRBV18 and TRBJ1-1; D is possibly TRBD1 (5 bases). V was shortened by 5 bases and J by 1 base, with 14 bases between the two germline ends. This CDR3 spans 15 amino acids. Per the germline V gene, CDR1 is KGHSH and CDR2 is LQKENI. The CDR3 protein is CASSAVAGENTEAFF. CDR3 nucleotide sequence: TGTGCCAGCTCAGCCGTCGCGGGGGAGAACACTGAAGCTTTCTTT. The full variable domain, in which reference TRBV18 and TRBJ1-1 provide the parts outside the CDR3, is NAGVMQNPRHLVRRRGQEARLRCSPMKGHSHVYWYRQLPEEGLKFMVYLQKENIIDESGMPKERFSAEFPKEGPSILRIQQVVRGDSAAYFCASSAVAGENTEAFFGQGTRLTVV.

The chain uses TRBV9 and TRBJ2-7; tentative D call: TRBD2 (5 bases). The CDR3 contains 14 residues. The V gene's germline CDR1 is SGDLS and CDR2 YYNGEE. V lost 4 bases and J 3 bases, leaving 14 bases between the germline ends. CDR3 region: CASSPAVGDYEQYF. The CDR3 DNA is TGTGCCAGCAGCCCCGCCGTCGGGGACTACGAGCAGTACTTC. Variable domain in full (rest from reference TRBV9 and TRBJ2-7): DSGVTQTPKHLITATGQRVTLRCSPRSGDLSVYWYQQSLDQGLQFLIQYYNGEERAKGNILERFSAQQFPDLHSELNLSSLELGDSALYFCASSPAVGDYEQYFGPGTRLTVT.

V and J are TRBV6-5 and TRBJ1-5; no clear D. The V end lost 6 bases, the J end lost 3 bases, and 12 bases lay between the germline ends. The CDR3 consists of 14 residues. CDR1 and CDR2 from the germline V gene are MNHEY and SVGAGI. DNA of the CDR3: TGTGCCAGCAGAGAGGCCTGGGTCAATCAGCCCCAGCATTTT. It codes for CASREAWVNQPQHF.

The J gene is TRBJ2-7, the V gene TRBV5-6, with D maybe TRBD2 (6 bases). Germline V gene data show CDR1 as SGHDT and CDR2 as YYEEEE. The CDR3 is 13 amino acids. Trimming removed 0 bases at V and 6 bases at J, with 10 bases between. CDR3 DNA: TGTGCCAGCAGCTTGGGACTAGTCGCCGAGCAGTACGTC. This translates into CASSLGLVAEQYV.

V usage is TRBV5-5 and J usage is TRBJ1-2; D perhaps matches TRBD1 (6 bases). The V end was cut by 4 bases, the J end by 1 base, with 14 bases between. This CDR3 region has 15 residues. Looked up from germline, CDR1 is SGHKS and CDR2 is YYEKEE (reference sequence). The DNA for the CDR3 is TGTGCCAGCAGCCTCCGGGACACAGATAACTATGGCTACACCTTC. Its protein product is CASSLRDTDNYGYTF.

The V gene is TRBV18, the J gene TRBJ2-3; 7 nucleotides match TRBD2. Losses at the gene ends were 3 bases for V and 2 bases for J; bases not matched to a gene: 8. Germline CDR1 and CDR2: KGHSH and LQKENI. The CDR3 contains 16 residues. The CDR3 bases are TGTGCCAGCTCACCTAATCCAGCGGGAAACACAGATACGCAGTATTTT. This sequence encodes CASSPNPAGNTDTQYF.

J is TRBJ1-2 and V is TRBV29-1; 10 nucleotides align to TRBD1. V trimming: 4 bases; J trimming: 7 bases; junction bases outside the gene matches: 3. Per the germline V gene, CDR1 is SQVTM and CDR2 is ANQGSEA. The CDR3 has 12 residues. CDR3 nucleotide sequence: TGCAGCGTTGGGGACAGGGGAGGTGGCTACACCTTC. Protein product: CSVGDRGGGYTF. The complete variable domain, with remaining parts taken from reference TRBV29-1 and TRBJ1-2, reads SAVISQKPSRDICQRGTSLTIQCQVDSQVTMMFWYRQQPGQSLTLIATANQGSEATYESGFVIDKFPISRPNLTFSTLTVSNMSPEDSSIYLCSVGDRGGGYTFGSGTRLTVV.

CDR3 DNA: TGTGCCTGGAGCCAGGGTCGAGATACGCAGTATTTT. This gives the protein CAWSQGRDTQYF. The chain combines TRBV30 with TRBJ2-3; D might be TRBD1 (5 bases). The CDR3 runs 12 residues. CDR1 is GTSNPN and CDR2 is SVGIG in the germline V gene (reference sequence). V lost 3 bases and J lost 5, with 9 bases in between.

V gene TRBV2 combines with J gene TRBJ2-5; D is undetermined. Per germline, CDR1 SNHLY and CDR2 FYNNEI. With 8 bases removed from V and 5 bases from J, the gap between germline ends came to 6 bases. The CDR3 has 10 residues. The CDR3 loop reads CASLLETQYF. DNA for the CDR3: TGTGCCAGCCTGTTGGAGACCCAGTACTTC.

The V and J genes are TRBV5-4 and TRBJ1-1; perhaps TRBD1 as D (6 bases). Germline V gene data show CDR1 as SGHNT and CDR2 as YYREEE (reference sequence). CDR3 length: 16 residues. Trimming left V 4 bases short and J 3 bases short, with 19 bases between. In DNA, the CDR3 is TGTGCCAGCAGCCCGAGGGGGGGGCGCATGGACACTGAAGCTTTCTTT. Translation: CASSPRGGRMDTEAFF.

V gene TRBV9 combines with J gene TRBJ2-3; 12 nucleotides agree with TRBD2. The CDR3 loop spans 15 amino acids. V lost 1 base, J lost 7 bases, and 4 bases stayed unmatched. Per germline, CDR1 SGDLS and CDR2 YYNGEE. As DNA, the CDR3 is TGTGCCAGCAGCGTAACTAGCGGGAGGACATATACGCAGTATTTT. As protein: CASSVTSGRTYTQYF.

The CDR3 here is CASSLTGNIYNEKLFF. The CDR3 DNA reads TGTGCCAGCAGCTTAACAGGGAACATTTATAATGAAAAACTGTTTTTT. The J gene is TRBJ1-4, the V gene TRBV7-6; maybe TRBD1 (6 bases). CDR3 length: 16 residues. V lost 2 bases and J 4 bases, leaving 14 bases between the germline ends. In germline, CDR1 is SGHVS, CDR2 FNYEAQ. Full variable domain (missing parts from reference TRBV7-6 and TRBJ1-4): GAGVSQSPRYKVTKRGQDVALRCDPISGHVSLYWYRQALGQGPEFLTYFNYEAQQDKSGLPNDRFSAERPEGSISTLTIQRTEQRDSAMYRCASSLTGNIYNEKLFFGSGTQLSVL.

Details on this clone: Other nucleotide sequences in the sample specify the same CDR3. V gene TRBV3-1 (or the pseudogene TRBV3-2) combines with J gene TRBJ2-3, with 10 nucleotides matching TRBD2. CDR1 is LGHDT and CDR2 is YNNKEL in the germline V gene (reference sequence). The ends lost 4 bases at V and 1 base at J; junction bases unmatched: 2. The CDR3 loop spans 15 amino acids. The CDR3, as DNA: TGTGCCAGCAGCCCCGGACTAGCGGGCACAGATACGCAGTATTTT. Translation: CASSPGLAGTDTQYF.

V gene TRBV5-6 combines with J gene TRBJ2-7; maybe TRBD1 (5 bases). Per the germline V gene, CDR1 is SGHDT and CDR2 is YYEEEE. The CDR3 loop spans 16 amino acids. Trimming removed 4 bases from V and 5 bases from J, with 22 bases in between. CDR3 region: CASSHPPGQGSNEQYF. For the CDR3, the DNA is TGTGCCAGCAGCCACCCGCCTGGCCAGGGTAGCAACGAGCAGTACTTC.

This clone has just one count. The V and J genes are TRBV12-3 or TRBV12-4 and TRBJ2-2; maybe TRBD2 (5 bases). This CDR3 has 13 residues. V was clipped by 5 bases and J by 7 bases, with 11 bases between them. In DNA form, the CDR3 reads TGTGCCAGCAGTCCCCGGGGAGACGGGGAGCTGTTTTTT. Its protein product is CASSPRGDGELFF.

The chain couples TRBV11-2 to TRBJ2-7; TRBD2 matches 7 bases. This CDR3 spans 15 amino acids. With V trimmed by 1 base and J by 0 bases, 3 bases remained unmatched. The germline gives CDR1 SGHAT, CDR2 FQNNGV. The CDR3 bases are TGTGCCAGCAGCTTAGGGGGCGGGGGCTCCTACGAGCAGTACGTC. Its protein is CASSLGGGGSYEQYV.

This sequence joins TRBV25-1 and TRBJ1-3; perhaps TRBD1 as D (5 bases). Trimming cost V 7 bases and J 2 bases, with 15 bases left between them. Germline loops: CDR1 MGHDK, CDR2 SYGVNS. The CDR3 runs 15 residues. The CDR3 DNA follows: TGTGCCAGCACCACGGGGGGATGGGCTGGAAACACCATATATTTT. Protein: CASTTGGWAGNTIYF.